The T cell receptor beta chain under discussion was sequenced for a study of cytomegalovirus exposure and HLA in healthy donors. Regarding donors, all were healthy bone marrow donors. The CDR3 is 13 amino acids. Per germline, CDR1 MNHNY and CDR2 SVGAGI (reference sequence). Losses at the gene ends were 5 bases for V and 10 bases for J; bases not matched to a gene: 7. Whole-study results and caveats: There were several of the most significant clusters that appeared linked to common viral pathogens in a later analysis. Information on immune exposure was restricted to one variable (CMV serostatus).

Concerning this clone: As yet, its antigen is unknown.

The PCR ran on 60 Vbeta and 13 Jbeta primers. The repertoire was sequenced with immunoSEQ multiplex PCR; TCRdb's copy has only in-frame clones and lacks some. The sample consists of 150,000 to 200,000 clones, about 84% of them appearing once. This clonotype was sampled from a middle-aged man in good health and CMV-seropositive. The source material was PBMCs. The chain joins TRBV6-6 to TRBJ2-1, with 8 bases that match TRBD2. The DNA of the CDR3 is TGTGCCAGCAGTCCCAGGACTAGCCCAGAGCAGTTCTTC. Its translation is CASSPRTSPEQFF.